This entry features one T cell receptor beta chain sequence. Germline-derived CDR1 and CDR2 are GTSNPN and SVGIG (reference sequence). The CDR3 is made up of 13 amino acids. V lost 2 bases, J lost 0 bases, and 7 bases lay in between. The entry originates in a study of OX40 agonist ivuxolimab in advanced cancers. The data were produced by immunoSEQ multiplex PCR, yet TCRdb's version contains in-frame clones alone and is incomplete. The sample includes 42,000 or so clones, over 75% of them seen just once. The origin of this receptor is an adult with an advanced solid tumor such as melanoma, head and neck, liver or kidney cancer. This sequence joins TRBV30 and TRBJ1-1; D is uncertain. Specimen: CD4+ or CD8+ T cells sorted from blood, collected in a trial of the OX40 agonist ivuxolimab. The CDR3 protein is CAWSLGLNTEAFF. CDR3 in DNA: TGTGCCTGGAGTCTAGGACTGAACACTGAAGCTTTCTTT. Full variable domain (rest looked up from reference TRBV30 and TRBJ1-1): SQTIHQWPATLVQPVGSPLSLECTVEGTSNPNLYWYRQAAGRGLQLLFYSVGIGQISSEVPQNLSASRPQDRQFILSSKKLLLSDSGFYLCAWSLGLNTEAFFGQGTRLTVV.